A single sample gave rise to the 7 T cell receptor beta chains below, sequenced in a study of beta chain features in type 1 diabetes. The isolated RNA, all of it, was reverse transcribed, so expressed TCRB transcripts were what got sequenced. Assay used: immunoSEQ multiplex PCR; TCRdb lists only in-frame clones, some missing. The sample includes over 100,000 clones, about two fifths of them seen just once. Sequenced sample: stem cell memory CD4+ T cells from blood. All receptors come from a woman younger than 30 in good health.

The rearrangement joins TRBV7-6 to TRBJ1-3; D possibly corresponds to TRBD1 (6 bases). The CDR3 contains 15 residues. Trimming cost V 5 bases and J 1 base, with 12 bases left between them. CDR1 and CDR2 from the germline V gene are SGHVS and FNYEAQ. The CDR3 loop reads CASSREQGSGNTIYF. The DNA of the CDR3 is TGTGCCAGCAGCAGAGAACAGGGATCTGGAAACACCATATATTTT.

The chain recombines TRBV5-6 with TRBJ2-5, with 8 bases identical to TRBD1. The CDR3 runs to 14 residues. V shed 1 base, J shed 5 bases, and the junction held 4 bases outside the gene matches. The germline CDR1 and CDR2 sequences are SGHDT and YYEEEE. DNA of the CDR3: TGTGCCAGCAGCTTGCAGGGGGCGGGGGAGACCCAGTACTTC. Translating it yields CASSLQGAGETQYF. Full variable domain (outside the CDR3, taken from reference TRBV5-6 and TRBJ2-5): DAGVTQSPTHLIKTRGQQVTLRCSPKSGHDTVSWYQQALGQGPQFIFQYYEEEERQRGNFPDRFSGHQFPNYSSELNVNALLLGDSALYLCASSLQGAGETQYFGPGTRLLVL.

The chain carries TRBV15 and TRBJ2-7, with TRBD1 matching 8 bases. The germline gives CDR1 LNHNV, CDR2 YYDKDF (reference sequence). This CDR3 is 17 amino acids long. V was clipped by 0 bases and J by 0 bases; unmatched bases: 7. The CDR3 protein is CATSRDLRTGSSYEQYF. CDR3 DNA sequence: TGTGCCACCAGCAGAGATTTGAGGACAGGGAGCTCCTACGAGCAGTACTTC.

The V call is TRBV28, the J call TRBJ2-7, with a weak D call TRBD1 (5 bases). The CDR3 has 12 amino acids. Trimming cost V 7 bases and J 5 bases, with 12 bases left between them. Per germline, CDR1 MDHEN and CDR2 SYDVKM. The CDR3 bases are TGTGCCAGCACATACCAGGGTAACGAGCAGTACTTC. Its translation: CASTYQGNEQYF.

The chain has TRBV11-3 and TRBJ2-7, with 8 bases lining up with TRBD2. Germline CDR1 SGHNT, CDR2 YENEEA. V shed 0 bases and J 9 bases; nucleotides not matched to a gene: 10. CDR3 size: 15 residues. In DNA form, the CDR3 reads TGTGCCAGCAGCTTAGATCTGGCGGCGGGAGGCGCGCAGTACTTC. Encoded protein: CASSLDLAAGGAQYF.

The V gene is TRBV6-4, the J gene TRBJ1-2, with 10 bases identical to TRBD1. The CDR3 extends over 16 amino acids. The germline gives CDR1 MRHNA, CDR2 SNTAGT. J lost 2 bases, V lost 2 bases, and 5 bases had no gene match. CDR3 region: CASSDHRGQGNYGYTF. The CDR3 DNA reads as TGTGCCAGCAGTGACCACCGGGGACAGGGGAACTATGGCTACACCTTC.

The genes are TRBV4-1 and TRBJ1-3; TRBD1 might be the D (5 bases). Deletions cut 4 bases from V and 2 bases from J, with 12 bases between. The CDR3 contains 15 residues. Looked up from germline, CDR1 is MGHRA and CDR2 is YSYEKL. The CDR3 sequence is CASSRLRDPGNTIYF. The CDR3 DNA follows: TGCGCCAGCAGCCGTCTCAGGGATCCTGGAAACACCATATATTTT.